The clone carrying this TCR beta chain was observed at least ten times. Amplified TCR beta CDR3 regions came from RNA transcripts. HTBI primers were used for first-round RT-PCR of the TCR CDR3. TCRdb recomputed calls from the multiplex PCR reads with MiXCR, one row per CDR3 protein. The data hold about 380,000 distinct CDR3 sequences, with over 11% observed a single time. The data originate from a study of T cells in Graves' hyperthyroidism and ophthalmopathy. Study-wide context: Sampling of peripheral blood happened at initial diagnosis, prior to any treatment.

The CDR3 loop spans 17 amino acids. The germline V gene has CDR1 SGHRS and CDR2 YFSETQ. V gave up 0 bases and J gave up 0 bases; unmatched junction bases: 9. Across 18 months, stable Graves' hyperthyroidism was marked by no progression to ophthalmopathy. The receptor's source is a woman aged 55 to 70 with Graves' hyperthyroidism. The V gene is TRBV5-1, the J gene TRBJ2-7, with 7 bases aligning to TRBD2. The sequenced material came from blood. The CDR3 spells CASSLELAGSSSYEQYF. As DNA, the CDR3 is TGCGCCAGCAGCTTGGAATTAGCGGGCAGCTCCTCCTACGAGCAGTACTTC.